This T cell receptor (beta chain) derives from a study of metastatic and nonmetastatic thyroid tumors. Study-level information: Repertoire comparison spanned blood and tumor or nodule tissue of malignant and benign thyroid patients.

Among the patients, none had received any treatment before thyroid surgery. TCRdb reanalyzed the PCR reads via MiXCR. The repertoire holds about 12,000 clones, with 25% to 40% as singletons. Turning to this clone: Its antigen is currently unknown.

The germline gives CDR1 SGHTS, CDR2 YDEGEE. The CDR3 totals 14 residues. J lost 5 bases, V lost 7 bases, and 10 bases had no gene match. Study-level points and caveats: In blood and tumor, TCR beta diversity was reportedly significantly higher in malignant thyroid tumors than in benign nodules.

This chain uses TRBV5-8 with TRBJ1-2, with TRBD1 matching over 8 bases. This clonotype was obtained from a male donor with papillary thyroid cancer or a benign thyroid nodule (not recorded which). Some clones in this sample may be carry-over from other donors' samples. Specimen: tumor tissue. The CDR3 sequence: CASQLGRGLYGYTF. The CDR3, as DNA: TGTGCCAGCCAGCTTGGCAGGGGGCTGTATGGCTACACCTTC.